This T cell receptor beta chain emerged from a study of blood T cells in healthy people across ages. Overall study findings and caveats: TCR beta diversity, measured per million T cells, fell in a roughly linear way with age.

Germline CDR1 is SGHRS and CDR2 is YFSETQ. The J segment lost 0 bases and the V segment lost 1 base, leaving 9 bases of the junction unmatched. This CDR3 region has 17 residues. Worth noting for this clonotype: Its specificity is not known.

A J-beta primer mix and a sample-barcoded 5' primer were used in a second PCR of roughly 6 to 12 cycles. TCRdb reprocessed the 5' RACE reads via MiXCR and lists one record per CDR3 protein. Here the sample spans around 1.5 million distinct CDR3 sequences, about 35% being singletons. The genes are TRBV5-1 and TRBJ2-7; 8 positions agree with TRBD1. This TCR was sampled from a woman in her 30s in good health. The sample consisted of blood. The CDR3 DNA reads TGCGCCAGCAGCTTGCCGAGGATTGGACAGGGCTCCTACGAGCAGTACTTC. Translating it yields CASSLPRIGQGSYEQYF.